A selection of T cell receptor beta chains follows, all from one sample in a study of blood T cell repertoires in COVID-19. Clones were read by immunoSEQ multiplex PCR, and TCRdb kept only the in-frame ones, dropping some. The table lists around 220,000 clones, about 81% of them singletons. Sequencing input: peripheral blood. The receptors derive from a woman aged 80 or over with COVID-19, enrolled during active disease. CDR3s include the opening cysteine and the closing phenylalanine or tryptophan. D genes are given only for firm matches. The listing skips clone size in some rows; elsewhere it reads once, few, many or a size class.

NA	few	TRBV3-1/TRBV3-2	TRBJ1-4	CASSHFGGDEKLFF	TGTGCCAGCAGCCACTTCGGGGGTGATGAAAAACTGTTTTTT
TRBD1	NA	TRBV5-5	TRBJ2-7	CASSLDRGYEQYF	TGTGCCAGCAGCTTGGACAGGGGTTACGAGCAGTACTTC
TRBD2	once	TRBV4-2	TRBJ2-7	CASSLGLAGYEQYF	TGTGCCAGCAGCCTTGGACTAGCGGGTTACGAGCAGTACTTC
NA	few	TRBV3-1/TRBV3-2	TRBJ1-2	CASSQGGGGYTF	TGTGCCAGCAGCCAAGGAGGGGGTGGCTACACCTTC
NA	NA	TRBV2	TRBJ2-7	CASSVQTYEQYF	TGTGCCAGCAGTGTGCAGACCTACGAGCAGTACTTC
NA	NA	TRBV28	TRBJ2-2	CASRTVNTGELFF	TGTGCCAGCAGAACAGTGAACACCGGGGAGCTGTTTTTT
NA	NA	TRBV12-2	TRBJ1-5	CASRLAHGFRHMFCNQPQHF	TGTGCAAGTCGCTTAGCGCACGGGTTCCGCCATATGTTTTGCAATCAGCCCCAGCATTTT
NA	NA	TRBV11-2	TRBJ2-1	CASSLGGAGQSYNEQFF	TGTGCCAGCAGCTTAGGGGGAGCGGGACAATCCTACAATGAGCAGTTCTTC
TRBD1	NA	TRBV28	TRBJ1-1	CASSLPDRRAFF	TGTGCCAGCAGCCTCCCGGACAGGAGAGCTTTCTTT
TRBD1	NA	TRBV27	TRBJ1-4	CASSSRGRLEKLFF	TGTGCCAGCAGTAGCAGGGGGCGCTTGGAAAAACTGTTTTTT
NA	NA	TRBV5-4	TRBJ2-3	CASSRGARSTDTQYF	TGTGCCAGCTCCCGGGGGGCGCGGAGCACAGATACGCAGTATTTT